Listed below are T cell receptor beta chains from one sample, sequenced in a study of cytomegalovirus exposure and HLA in healthy donors. TCRdb's copy holds only in-frame clones and misses some; the assay was immunoSEQ multiplex PCR. Of approximately 85,000 clones listed, 80% were seen once; the top ten hold 20% to 25%. Input material: PBMCs. The receptors shown here come from a woman between 50 and 59 years old in good health and CMV-seropositive. Both conserved end residues are part of each CDR3. A D gene is named only where the DNA matches it firmly. A row's size may be missing; if present it is once, few, many or a size class.

J | V | size | D | length | DNA | CDR3
TRBJ2-5 | TRBV30 | NA | NA | 13 | TGTGCCTGGAGGTTGGACATACAAGAGACCCAGTACTTC | CAWRLDIQETQYF
TRBJ1-5 | TRBV27 | NA | NA | 15 | TGTGCCAGCAGTTTAGGGCAGGGCAACAATCAGCCCCAGCATTTT | CASSLGQGNNQPQHF
TRBJ2-5 | TRBV6-1 | NA | NA | 16 | TGTGCCAGCAGTGAAGCGCGGTACGGGGGCCAAGAGACCCAGTACTTC | CASSEARYGGQETQYF
TRBJ2-5 | TRBV11-2 | NA | NA | 14 | TGTGCCAGCAATATAGGAGGAGTACAAGAGACCCAGTACTTC | CASNIGGVQETQYF
TRBJ2-7 | TRBV11-2 | NA | NA | 13 | TGTGCCAGCAGCTTAGAGATCGGGGGCGAGCAGTACTTC | CASSLEIGGEQYF
TRBJ1-2 | TRBV2 | NA | NA | 14 | TGTGCCAGCAGTGAAGACCAGGGCGGCTATGGCTACACCTTC | CASSEDQGGYGYTF
TRBJ1-6 | TRBV6-5 | few | TRBD1 | 14 | TGTGCCAGCAGCCCGGGACAGGGGACTTCACCCCTCCACTTT | CASSPGQGTSPLHF
TRBJ2-1 | TRBV9 | NA | TRBD2 | 15 | TGTGCCAGCAGCGGTCCGGGACTAGCCAACAATGAGCAGTTCTTC | CASSGPGLANNEQFF
TRBJ1-2 | TRBV14 | NA | NA | 17 | TGTGCCAGCAGCCAAGACCCGGCCGAGCAGGGTGACTATGGCTACACCTTC | CASSQDPAEQGDYGYTF
TRBJ2-1 | TRBV9 | NA | NA | 13 | TGTGCCAGCAGCGTTGGCGGCGGTGGTGAGCAGTTCTTC | CASSVGGGGEQFF
TRBJ2-2 | TRBV7-9 | once | TRBD1 | 14 | TGTGCCGGTAAAACAGGGGAATGGACCGGGGAGCTGTTTTTT | CAGKTGEWTGELFF
TRBJ1-5 | TRBV7-9 | NA | NA | 12 | TGTGCCAGCAGCTGGCAGGGGACGCCCCAGCATTTT | CASSWQGTPQHF
TRBJ1-3 | TRBV30 | once | NA | 11 | TGTGCCTGGACTAGTGGAAACACCATATATTTT | CAWTSGNTIYF
TRBJ1-4 | TRBV18 | NA | TRBD1 | 15 | TGTGCCAGCTCTCCTGGACAGGGGGCTAGTGAAAAACTGTTTTTT | CASSPGQGASEKLFF
TRBJ2-2 | TRBV25-1 | few | NA | 16 | TGTGCCAGCAGTGATGTGGCGGCTCAGAACACCGGGGAGCTGTTTTTT | CASSDVAAQNTGELFF
TRBJ1-4 | TRBV28 | once | TRBD1 | 11 | TGTGCGACAGGGATAGAGGAAAAACTGTTTTTT | CATGIEEKLFF
TRBJ2-7 | TRBV7-9 | NA | NA | 14 | TGTGCCAGCAGCCCGGATTCTAGCTCCTACGAGCAGTACTTC | CASSPDSSSYEQYF
TRBJ1-5 | TRBV19 | NA | NA | 14 | TGTGCCAGTATTGGGAGGGGAAGCAATCAGCCCCAGCATTTT | CASIGRGSNQPQHF
TRBJ2-4 | TRBV5-4 | NA | NA | 16 | TGTGCCAGCAGCCTGAGAGGGCCCCTAGCCAAAAACATTCAGTACTTC | CASSLRGPLAKNIQYF
TRBJ2-4 | TRBV30 | NA | NA | 15 | TGTGCCTGGAGCCAAGAAGGGGTAGCCAAAAACATTCAGTACTTC | CAWSQEGVAKNIQYF
TRBJ1-5 | TRBV7-3 | NA | NA | 18 | TGTGCCAGCAGCTTAACTGAGATGAAGCAAACGGTTCGACAGCCCCAGCATTTT | CASSLTEMKQTVRQPQHF
TRBJ1-2 | TRBV7-9 | NA | NA | 14 | TGTGCCAGCAGCTTAGCATCCGGGGGAGGCGGCTACACCTTC | CASSLASGGGGYTF
TRBJ2-1 | TRBV7-9 | few | NA | 15 | TGTTCCAGCAGCCCTACTACATCCACGGGGAATGAGCAGTTCTTC | CSSSPTTSTGNEQFF
TRBJ1-1 | TRBV11-2 | NA | NA | 12 | TGTGCCAGCAGCTTAGTTTCCGCTGAAGCTTTCTTT | CASSLVSAEAFF
TRBJ1-1 | TRBV6-5 | few | NA | 11 | TGTGCCAGCAGTTACCAGGGTGGGGCTTTCTTT | CASSYQGGAFF
TRBJ1-6 | TRBV6-1 | few | TRBD1 | 12 | TGTGCCAGTCAGACAGGGGGGTCACCCCTCCACTTT | CASQTGGSPLHF
TRBJ2-1 | TRBV27 | NA | NA | 15 | TGTGCCAGCACCCCGGCGGGGACTTATACCGGGGAGCAGTTCTTC | CASTPAGTYTGEQFF
TRBJ1-2 | TRBV7-2 | NA | NA | 13 | TGTGCCAGCAGGAACCGGACAGATTATGGCTACACCTTC | CASRNRTDYGYTF
TRBJ1-6 | TRBV5-5 | NA | NA | 13 | TGTGCCAGCAGCTTTGGACTTAATTCACCCCTCCACTTT | CASSFGLNSPLHF
TRBJ1-1 | TRBV18 | once | NA | 14 | TGTGCCAGCTCATTTTCGACAGGTCCGACTGAAGCTTTCTTT | CASSFSTGPTEAFF
TRBJ2-7 | TRBV4-2 | NA | TRBD2 | 16 | TGTGCCAGCAGCCCCCTTATGGGCGGGGGAATGTTGAGGCAGTACTTC | CASSPLMGGGMLRQYF
TRBJ2-2 | TRBV7-3 | NA | TRBD1 | 15 | TGTGCCAGCAGTCCGACAGGGGGCGGAACCGGGGAGCTGTTTTTT | CASSPTGGGTGELFF
TRBJ1-2 | TRBV7-9 | NA | TRBD1 | 15 | TGTGCCAGCAGCTTCGGGGACAGAGATAACTATGGCTACACCTTC | CASSFGDRDNYGYTF
TRBJ2-3 | TRBV18 | NA | TRBD2 | 16 | TGTGCCAGCTCACCATACACACTAGCGGACACAGATACGCAGTATTTT | CASSPYTLADTDTQYF
TRBJ1-1 | TRBV5-8 | few | TRBD1 | 15 | TGTGCCAGCAGCTTGGCGGGACAGATGAACACTGAAGCTTTCTTT | CASSLAGQMNTEAFF
TRBJ2-1 | TRBV14 | NA | NA | 13 | TGTGCCAGCAGCCTAAGGGGATACAATGAGCAGTTCTTC | CASSLRGYNEQFF
TRBJ1-2 | TRBV30 | NA | NA | 17 | TGTGCCTGGAGTGTACGTGGAGGCTCCGGGGGGAACTATGGCTACACCTTC | CAWSVRGGSGGNYGYTF
TRBJ2-7 | TRBV7-6 | NA | NA | 19 | TGTGCCAGCAGCTTAGTGTCGGCTAGCAGGGGGGCCCCCCGTGGCGAGCAGTACTTC | CASSLVSASRGAPRGEQYF
TRBJ1-2 | TRBV2 | once | TRBD1 | 13 | TGTGCCAGCAGATGGGACAGCGGCTATGGCTACACCTTC | CASRWDSGYGYTF
TRBJ1-1 | TRBV5-6 | once | NA | 14 | TGTGCCAGCAGCTTGGAGCGGCTGAGGACTGAAGCTTTCTTT | CASSLERLRTEAFF
TRBJ1-1 | TRBV6-1 | once | TRBD1 | 13 | TGTGCCAGCAGTGTCAGGGGGTACACTGAAGCTTTCTTT | CASSVRGYTEAFF
TRBJ2-3 | TRBV15 | NA | TRBD1 | 18 | TGTGCCACCAGCAGAGGTGGTAGGACAGGGGCAATCGTAAATACGCAGTATTTT | CATSRGGRTGAIVNTQYF
TRBJ2-2 | TRBV18 | NA | TRBD1 | 15 | TGTGCCAGCTCTCACAGGGGGCGGAGCACCGGGGAGCTGTTTTTT | CASSHRGRSTGELFF
TRBJ2-1 | TRBV29-1 | NA | TRBD1 | 17 | TGCAGCGCGACCGGGACAGGGGGGATGATGGTGTACAATGAGCAGTTCTTC | CSATGTGGMMVYNEQFF
TRBJ2-2 | TRBV19 | NA | TRBD2 | 15 | TGTGCCAGTAGTAGGGGACTAGCGGGAGCCGGGGAGCTGTTTTTT | CASSRGLAGAGELFF
TRBJ1-2 | TRBV30 | few | TRBD1 | 13 | TGTGCCTGGAACCTCCGGACAGGGGATGGCTACACCTTC | CAWNLRTGDGYTF
TRBJ2-3 | TRBV5-6 | once | TRBD2 | 15 | TGTGCCAGCAGCTTGGGACTAGCGGGAACAGATACGCAGTATTTT | CASSLGLAGTDTQYF